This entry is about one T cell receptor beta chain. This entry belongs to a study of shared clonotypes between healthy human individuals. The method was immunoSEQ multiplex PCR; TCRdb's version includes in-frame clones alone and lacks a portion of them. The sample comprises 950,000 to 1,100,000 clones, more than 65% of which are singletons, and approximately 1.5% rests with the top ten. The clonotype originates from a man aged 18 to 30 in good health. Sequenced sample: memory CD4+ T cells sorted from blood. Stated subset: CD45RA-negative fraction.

The CDR3 loop is CASSPYSSSYNEQFF. CDR3 nucleotide sequence: TGTGCCAGCAGTCCTTACTCTAGCTCCTACAATGAGCAGTTCTTC. The chain couples TRBV7-9 to TRBJ2-1; unclear D gene. The CDR3 runs to 15 residues. Germline V gene sequence: CDR1 SEHNR, CDR2 FQNEAQ (reference sequence). V lost 6 bases to trimming and J lost 0 bases, with 12 bases between them.